This is a list of T cell receptor beta chains from one sample in a study of blood T cell repertoires in COVID-19. TCRdb's copy holds only in-frame clones and misses some; the assay was immunoSEQ multiplex PCR. This sample yields more than 200,000 clones, of which about 86% are seen a single time; roughly 10% belongs to the top ten. The specimen was peripheral blood. These receptors all stem from a woman between 50 and 59 years old with COVID-19, enrolled during active disease. CDR3s include the opening cysteine and the closing phenylalanine or tryptophan. A D gene is named only where the DNA matches it firmly. Some rows mark clone size as missing; the rest say once, few, many or name a class of expanded clone.

clone_size	v_call	d_call	j_call	cdr3_nt	cdr3_aa
-	TRBV28	TRBD1	TRBJ1-2	TGTGCCAGCAGTCTATGGGACAGGGCGGCGGGCTACACCTTC	CASSLWDRAAGYTF
-	TRBV11-2	-	TRBJ2-7	TGTGCCAGCAGCTCTAGGGCTGGGACTGCGACCTCCTTTACCTTC	CASSSRAGTATSFTF
-	TRBV11-2	TRBD1	TRBJ1-2	TGTGCCACTAAGGGGGACAGGGTATCTTATGGCTACACCTTC	CATKGDRVSYGYTF
-	TRBV19	TRBD1	TRBJ2-7	TGTGCCAGTAGCGTGGGACAGGGTGTGGGCGAGCAGTACTTC	CASSVGQGVGEQYF
-	TRBV5-5	-	TRBJ1-1	TGTGCCAGCAGCTTGAGCGTTTGGGGCCGGGACACTGAAGCTTTCTTT	CASSLSVWGRDTEAFF
-	TRBV28	TRBD2	TRBJ2-3	TGTGCCAGCAGTTTCGGGTGGAGCGGGGTGCCTCGCGATACGCAGTATTTT	CASSFGWSGVPRDTQYF
-	TRBV6-2/TRBV6-3	TRBD1	TRBJ2-7	TGTGCCAGCAGCAGACCCGGGACAGGCTCCCACGAGCAGTACTTC	CASSRPGTGSHEQYF
-	TRBV12-5	-	TRBJ2-2	TGTGCTAGTGACTCGGGGGAGTGGAACACCGGGGAGCTGTTTTTT	CASDSGEWNTGELFF
-	TRBV6-5	-	TRBJ1-2	TGTGCCAGCACTCCCCGTGGGGCTAGTCTCTATGGCTACACCTTC	CASTPRGASLYGYTF
-	TRBV28	TRBD1	TRBJ1-3	TGTGCCAGCAGTTTATGGGCGCAGGGGGCCGCTGGAAACACCATATATTTT	CASSLWAQGAAGNTIYF
-	TRBV11-2	-	TRBJ2-2	TGTGCCAGTGGACTTTTGAACACCGGGGAGCTGTTTTTT	CASGLLNTGELFF
-	TRBV30	TRBD1	TRBJ1-6	TGTGCCTGGAGTCCCAGGGGGTTCAATTCACCCCTCCACTTT	CAWSPRGFNSPLHF
-	TRBV4-1	-	TRBJ1-3	TGCGCCAGCAGCCAAGGGACAGCGATTTCTGGAAACACCATATATTTT	CASSQGTAISGNTIYF
once	TRBV19	TRBD2	TRBJ2-6	TGTGCCAGTAGCCCCCCGGGGGGGGCCAGGGGGGCCAACGTCCTGACTTTC	CASSPPGGARGANVLTF
-	TRBV19	-	TRBJ2-3	TGTGCCAGTAGTATAGGCGGGCTCCCCCCAGATACGCAGTATTTT	CASSIGGLPPDTQYF
-	TRBV5-1	-	TRBJ2-2	TGCGCCAGCAGCTCCCTCTGGGAAGGGGACACCGGGGAGCTGTTTTTT	CASSSLWEGDTGELFF
-	TRBV13	TRBD1	TRBJ1-2	TGTGCCAGCAGCTTAGGGACAGGGGACTATGGCTACACCTTC	CASSLGTGDYGYTF
-	TRBV29-1	TRBD1	TRBJ2-1	TGCAGCGTTGAAGACGACAGGGGGAGGTATGAGCAGTTCTTC	CSVEDDRGRYEQFF
many	TRBV9	TRBD2	TRBJ2-2	TGTGCCAGCAGCCACTATACGGGGGGAAACACCGGGGAGCTGTTTTTT	CASSHYTGGNTGELFF
-	TRBV18	-	TRBJ2-2	TGTGCCAGCTCATTGACAGCCGGGGAGCTGTTTTTT	CASSLTAGELFF
-	TRBV7-3	-	TRBJ2-7	TGTGCCAGCAGCTCCTCTGAGCCCTACGGCGAGCAGTACTTC	CASSSSEPYGEQYF
once	TRBV27	-	TRBJ1-4	TGTGCCAGCAGTCCGCCGGGGGGCGATGAAAAACTGTTTTTT	CASSPPGGDEKLFF
-	TRBV24-1	TRBD1	TRBJ1-2	TGTGCCACCAGTGATTCATCGACAGGGTACACCTTC	CATSDSSTGYTF
-	TRBV19	TRBD1	TRBJ2-2	TGTGCCAGTAGGAGTATCGACAGGGGAATCGCCGGGGAGCTGTTTTTT	CASRSIDRGIAGELFF
-	TRBV15	-	TRBJ2-2	TGTGCCACCAGCAGGAGTCGCCCTACGACTAGAGGGGCCGGGGAGCTGTTTTTT	CATSRSRPTTRGAGELFF
few	TRBV30	-	TRBJ1-2	TGTGCCTGGAAGTCAGGGGTAGGGCATGGCTACACCTTC	CAWKSGVGHGYTF
-	TRBV5-1	-	TRBJ2-3	TGCGCCAGCAGCTCCGACACGGATACGCAGTATTTT	CASSSDTDTQYF
-	TRBV5-6	-	TRBJ1-1	TGTGCCAGCAGTTCCCCTGCTGAAGCTTTCTTT	CASSSPAEAFF
few	TRBV19	-	TRBJ1-1	TGTGCCAGTAGTATCGGGGGAGCCCACACTGAAGCTTTCTTT	CASSIGGAHTEAFF
-	TRBV11-3	-	TRBJ2-2	TGTGCCAGCAGCATCCGGGACACCAACACCGGGGAGCTGTTTTTT	CASSIRDTNTGELFF
few	TRBV7-6	-	TRBJ2-1	TGTGCCAGCAGCTTAGGTCAGGGTAGGGATGAGCAGTTCTTC	CASSLGQGRDEQFF
-	TRBV19	-	TRBJ2-2	TGTGCCAGTTCCAGGGGTGGTGAATACGCGAACACCGGGGAGCTGTTTTTT	CASSRGGEYANTGELFF
-	TRBV5-4	TRBD2	TRBJ2-3	TGTGCCAGCAGCCCGGGACTAGCGGGGGGGCCAACGTATACAGATACGCAGTATTTT	CASSPGLAGGPTYTDTQYF
-	TRBV19	TRBD1	TRBJ2-2	TGTGCCGTACAACTCAGGGGGCGCGGGTGGGCCGGGGAGCTGTTTTTT	CAVQLRGRGWAGELFF